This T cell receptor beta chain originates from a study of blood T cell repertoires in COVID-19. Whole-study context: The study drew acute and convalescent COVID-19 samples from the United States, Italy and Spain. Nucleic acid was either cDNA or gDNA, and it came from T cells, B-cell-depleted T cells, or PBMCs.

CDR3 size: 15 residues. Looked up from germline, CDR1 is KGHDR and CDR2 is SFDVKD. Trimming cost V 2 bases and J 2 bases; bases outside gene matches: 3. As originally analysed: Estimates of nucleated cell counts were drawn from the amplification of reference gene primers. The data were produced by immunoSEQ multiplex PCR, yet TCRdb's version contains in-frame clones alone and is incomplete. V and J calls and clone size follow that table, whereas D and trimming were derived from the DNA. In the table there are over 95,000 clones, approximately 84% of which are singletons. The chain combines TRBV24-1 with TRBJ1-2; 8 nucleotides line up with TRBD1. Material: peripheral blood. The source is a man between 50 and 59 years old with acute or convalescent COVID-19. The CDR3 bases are TGTGCCACCAGTGATTCCGGGACAGGCAACTATGGCTACACCTTC. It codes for CATSDSGTGNYGYTF.